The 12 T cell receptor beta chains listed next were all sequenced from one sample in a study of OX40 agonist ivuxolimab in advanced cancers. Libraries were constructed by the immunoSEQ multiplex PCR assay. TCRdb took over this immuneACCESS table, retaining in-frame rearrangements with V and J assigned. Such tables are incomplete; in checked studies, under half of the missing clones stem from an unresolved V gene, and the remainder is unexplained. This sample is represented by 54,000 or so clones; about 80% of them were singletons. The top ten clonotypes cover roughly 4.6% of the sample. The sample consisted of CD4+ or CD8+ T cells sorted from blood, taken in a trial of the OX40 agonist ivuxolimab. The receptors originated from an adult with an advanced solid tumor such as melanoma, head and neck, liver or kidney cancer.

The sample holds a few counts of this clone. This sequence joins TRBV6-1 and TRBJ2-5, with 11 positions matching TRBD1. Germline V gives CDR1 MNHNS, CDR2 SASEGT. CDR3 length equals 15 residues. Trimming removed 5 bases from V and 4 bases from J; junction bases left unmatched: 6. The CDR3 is CASSLGQGAGETQYF. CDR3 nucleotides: TGTGCCAGCAGTCTAGGACAGGGGGCAGGAGAGACCCAGTACTTC.

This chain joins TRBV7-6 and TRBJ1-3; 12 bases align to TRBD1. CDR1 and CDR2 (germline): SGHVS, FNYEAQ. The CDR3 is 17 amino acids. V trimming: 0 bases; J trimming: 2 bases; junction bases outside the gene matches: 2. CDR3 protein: CASSLAGQGAAGNTIYF. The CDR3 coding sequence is TGTGCCAGCAGCTTAGCGGGACAGGGGGCCGCTGGAAACACCATATATTTT.

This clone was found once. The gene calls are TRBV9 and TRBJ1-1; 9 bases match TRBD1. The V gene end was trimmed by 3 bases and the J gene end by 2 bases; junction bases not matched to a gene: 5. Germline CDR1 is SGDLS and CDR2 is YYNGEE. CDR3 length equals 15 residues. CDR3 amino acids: CASSAMTGGNTEAFF. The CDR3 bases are TGTGCCAGCAGCGCAATGACAGGGGGTAACACTGAAGCTTTCTTT.

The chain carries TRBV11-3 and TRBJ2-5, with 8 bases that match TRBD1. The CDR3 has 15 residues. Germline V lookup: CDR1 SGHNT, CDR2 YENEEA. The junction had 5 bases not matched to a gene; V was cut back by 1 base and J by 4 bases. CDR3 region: CASSLGQGAGETQYF. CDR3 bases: TGTGCCAGCAGCTTAGGGCAGGGGGCCGGAGAGACCCAGTACTTC.

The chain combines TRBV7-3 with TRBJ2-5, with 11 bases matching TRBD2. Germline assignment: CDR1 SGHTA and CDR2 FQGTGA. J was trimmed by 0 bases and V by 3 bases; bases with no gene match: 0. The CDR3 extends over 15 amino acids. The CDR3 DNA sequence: TGTGCCAGCAGCTTTAGCGGGAGGGACCAAGAGACCCAGTACTTC. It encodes CASSFSGRDQETQYF.

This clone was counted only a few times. In nucleotides, the CDR3 is TGTGCCAGCCGGGGACAGGGGGGAGAAAAACTGTTTTTT. Amino acids: CASRGQGGEKLFF. The rearrangement joins TRBV6-5 to TRBJ1-4, with TRBD1 identical over 11 bases. V shed 8 bases, J shed 8 bases, and the junction held 4 bases outside the gene matches. Per germline, CDR1 MNHEY and CDR2 SVGAGI. The CDR3 is 13 amino acids.

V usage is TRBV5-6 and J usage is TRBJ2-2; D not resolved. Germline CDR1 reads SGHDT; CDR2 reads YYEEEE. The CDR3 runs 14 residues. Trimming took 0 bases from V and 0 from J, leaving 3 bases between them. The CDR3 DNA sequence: TGTGCCAGCAGCTTGGGAGCGAACACCGGGGAGCTGTTTTTT. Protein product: CASSLGANTGELFF. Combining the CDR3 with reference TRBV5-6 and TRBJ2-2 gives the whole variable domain DAGVTQSPTHLIKTRGQQVTLRCSPKSGHDTVSWYQQALGQGPQFIFQYYEEEERQRGNFPDRFSGHQFPNYSSELNVNALLLGDSALYLCASSLGANTGELFFGEGSRLTVL.

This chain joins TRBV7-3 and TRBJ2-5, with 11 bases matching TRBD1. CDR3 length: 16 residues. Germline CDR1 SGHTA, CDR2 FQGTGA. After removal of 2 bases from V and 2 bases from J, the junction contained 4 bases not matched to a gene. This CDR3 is CASSLAGTGGQETQYF. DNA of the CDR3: TGTGCCAGCAGCTTAGCCGGGACAGGGGGACAAGAGACCCAGTACTTC.

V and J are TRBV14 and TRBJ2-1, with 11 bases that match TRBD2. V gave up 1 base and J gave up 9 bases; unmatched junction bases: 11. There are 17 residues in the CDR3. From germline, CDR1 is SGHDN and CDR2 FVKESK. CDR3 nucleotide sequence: TGTGCCAGCAGCCAAGTGAGAACTAGCGGGGGCTTGGGTGAGCAGTTCTTC. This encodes CASSQVRTSGGLGEQFF.

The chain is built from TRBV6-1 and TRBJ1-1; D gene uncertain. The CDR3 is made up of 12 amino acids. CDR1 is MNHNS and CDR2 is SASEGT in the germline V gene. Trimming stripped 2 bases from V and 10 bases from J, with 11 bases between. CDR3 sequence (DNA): TGTGCCAGCAGTGAACCCCCCCAGACAGCTTTCTTT. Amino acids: CASSEPPQTAFF.

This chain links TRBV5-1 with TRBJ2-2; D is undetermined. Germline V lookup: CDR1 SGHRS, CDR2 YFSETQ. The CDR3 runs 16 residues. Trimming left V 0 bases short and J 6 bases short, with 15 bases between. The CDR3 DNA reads TGCGCCAGCAGCTTGGTAGTAGCCGCTTCCGCCGGGGAGCTGTTTTTT. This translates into CASSLVVAASAGELFF.

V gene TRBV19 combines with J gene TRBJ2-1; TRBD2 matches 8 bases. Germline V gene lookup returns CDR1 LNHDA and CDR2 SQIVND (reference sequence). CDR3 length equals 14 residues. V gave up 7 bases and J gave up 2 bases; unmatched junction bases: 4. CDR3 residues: CASTHGGAYNEQFF. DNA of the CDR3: TGTGCCAGTACCCACGGGGGGGCCTACAATGAGCAGTTCTTC.